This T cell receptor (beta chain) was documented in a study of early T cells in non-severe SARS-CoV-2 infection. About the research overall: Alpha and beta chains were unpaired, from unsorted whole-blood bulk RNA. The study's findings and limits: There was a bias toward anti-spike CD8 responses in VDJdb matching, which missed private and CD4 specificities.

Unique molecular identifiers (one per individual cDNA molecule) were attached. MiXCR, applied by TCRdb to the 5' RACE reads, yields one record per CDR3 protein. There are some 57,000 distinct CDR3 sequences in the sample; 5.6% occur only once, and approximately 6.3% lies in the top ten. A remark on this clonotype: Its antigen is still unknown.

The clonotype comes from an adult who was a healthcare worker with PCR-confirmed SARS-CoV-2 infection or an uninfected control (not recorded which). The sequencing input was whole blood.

CDR3 amino acids: CAISGLAREDTQYF. CDR3 bases: TGTGCCATCAGTGGGTTAGCGCGAGAGGATACGCAGTATTTT. The V call is TRBV10-3, the J call TRBJ2-3; weak D call: TRBD2 (5 bases). V was trimmed by 4 bases and J by 6 bases, leaving 14 bases between them. There are 14 residues in the CDR3. Looked up from germline, CDR1 is ENHRY and CDR2 is SYGVKD.